This TCR beta chain was sequenced during a study of T cell clonality in common variable immunodeficiency. Study-wide results and limits: Repertoire-complication correlations in CVID were limited by patient heterogeneity. Reportedly, TCR beta sequences from common variable immunodeficiency showed fewer deletions and N-nucleotide insertions.

Regarding this clone: Its antigen is as yet unknown. The sequenced fragment ends 3 residues before the CDR3 boundary, so the rest is inferred from the germline J gene.

CVID subjects were 15 or so female and around 31 male, aged about 9 to 65. Each donor provided about 5 to 8 ml of heparinized whole blood. Germline V gives CDR1 LNHDA, CDR2 SQIVND (reference sequence). CDR3 length: 15 amino acids. V lost 5 bases to trimming and J lost 2 bases, with 15 bases between them. Only in-frame clones appear in the TCRdb table, and some are missing; sequencing was by immunoSEQ multiplex PCR. The data list about 20,000 clones, none observed once; 2% to 3% falls to the top ten. This sequence was found in a human donor with common variable immunodeficiency. The specimen was peripheral blood mononuclear cells. The chain recombines TRBV19 with TRBJ2-5; TRBD1 might be the D (6 bases). CDR3 bases read: TGTGCCAGTAGTCCGAGACGCACAGGGCAAGAGACC. Translated, it gives CASSPRRTGQET. The full CDR3 protein is CASSPRRTGQETQYF. The entire variable domain, with the rest obtained from reference TRBV19 and TRBJ2-5, is as follows: DGGITQSPKYLFRKEGQNVTLSCEQNLNHDAMYWYRQDPGQGLRLIYYSQIVNDFQKGDIAEGYSVSREKKESFPLTVTSAQKNPTAFYLCASSPRRTGQETQYFGPGTRLLVL.